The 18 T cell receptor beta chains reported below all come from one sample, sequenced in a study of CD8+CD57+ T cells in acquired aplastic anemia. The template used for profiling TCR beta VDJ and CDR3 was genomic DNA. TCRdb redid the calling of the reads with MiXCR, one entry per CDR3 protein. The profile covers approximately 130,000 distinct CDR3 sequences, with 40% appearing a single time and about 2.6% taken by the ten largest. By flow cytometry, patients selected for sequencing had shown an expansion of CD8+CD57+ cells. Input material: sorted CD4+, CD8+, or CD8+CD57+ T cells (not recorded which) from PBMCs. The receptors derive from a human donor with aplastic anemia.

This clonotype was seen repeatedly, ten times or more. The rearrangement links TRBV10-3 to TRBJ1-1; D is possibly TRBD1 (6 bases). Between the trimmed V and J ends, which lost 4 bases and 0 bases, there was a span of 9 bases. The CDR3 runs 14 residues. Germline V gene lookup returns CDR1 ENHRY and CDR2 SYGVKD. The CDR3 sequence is CAISGGLLNTEAFF. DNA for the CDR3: TGTGCCATCAGTGGGGGGCTATTGAACACTGAAGCTTTCTTT.

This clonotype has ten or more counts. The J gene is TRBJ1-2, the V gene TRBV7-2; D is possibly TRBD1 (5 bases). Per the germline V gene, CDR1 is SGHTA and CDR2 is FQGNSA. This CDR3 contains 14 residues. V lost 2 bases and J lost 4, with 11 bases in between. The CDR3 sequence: CASSLSQGSYGYTF. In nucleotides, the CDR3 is TGTGCCAGCAGCTTAAGTCAGGGAAGCTATGGCTACACCTTC.

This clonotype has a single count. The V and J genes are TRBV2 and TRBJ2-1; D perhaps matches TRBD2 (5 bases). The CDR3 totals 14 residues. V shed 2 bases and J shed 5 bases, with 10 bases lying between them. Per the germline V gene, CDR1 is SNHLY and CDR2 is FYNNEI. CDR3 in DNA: TGTGCCAGCAGTGAACAATTGAGGGACAATGAGCAGTTCTTC. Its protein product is CASSEQLRDNEQFF. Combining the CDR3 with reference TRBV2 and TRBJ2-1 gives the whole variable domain EPEVTQTPSHQVTQMGQEVILRCVPISNHLYFYWYRQILGQKVEFLVSFYNNEISEKSEIFDDQFSVERPDGSNFTLKIRSTKLEDSAMYFCASSEQLRDNEQFFGPGTRLTVL.

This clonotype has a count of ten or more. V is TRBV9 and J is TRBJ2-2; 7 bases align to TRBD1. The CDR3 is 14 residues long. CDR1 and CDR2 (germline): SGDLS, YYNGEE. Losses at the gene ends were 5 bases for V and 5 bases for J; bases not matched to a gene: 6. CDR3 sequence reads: CASRAGTVTGELFF. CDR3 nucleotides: TGTGCCAGCAGGGCTGGGACAGTTACCGGGGAGCTGTTTTTT.

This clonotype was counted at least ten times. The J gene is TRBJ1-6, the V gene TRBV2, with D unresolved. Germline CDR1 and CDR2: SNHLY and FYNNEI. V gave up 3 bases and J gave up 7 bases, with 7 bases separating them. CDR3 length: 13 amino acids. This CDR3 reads CASSDRTNSPLHF. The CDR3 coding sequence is TGTGCCAGCAGTGACAGGACCAATTCACCCCTCCACTTT.

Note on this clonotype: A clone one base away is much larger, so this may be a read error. CDR3 bases: TGTGCCAGCAGGTATCTAGCGGGGAGCACAGATACGCAGTGTTTT. Translating gives CASRYLAGSTDTQCF. V gene TRBV5-4 combines with J gene TRBJ2-3, with 9 bases that match TRBD2. CDR1 is SGHNT, CDR2 YYREEE, per germline (reference sequence). CDR3 size: 15 residues.

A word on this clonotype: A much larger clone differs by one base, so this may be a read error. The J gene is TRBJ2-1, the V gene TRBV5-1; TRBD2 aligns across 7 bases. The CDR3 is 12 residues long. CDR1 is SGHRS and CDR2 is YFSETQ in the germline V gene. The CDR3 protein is CASSGTTSVQSF. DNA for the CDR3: TGCGCCAGCAGCGGGACCACTAGCGTTCAGTCCTTC. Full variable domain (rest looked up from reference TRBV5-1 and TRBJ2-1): KAGVTQTPRYLIKTRGQQVTLSCSPISGHRSVSWYQQTPGQGLQFLFEYFSETQRNKGNFPGRFSGRQFSNSRSEMNVSTLELGDSALYLCASSGTTSVQSFGPGTRLTVL.

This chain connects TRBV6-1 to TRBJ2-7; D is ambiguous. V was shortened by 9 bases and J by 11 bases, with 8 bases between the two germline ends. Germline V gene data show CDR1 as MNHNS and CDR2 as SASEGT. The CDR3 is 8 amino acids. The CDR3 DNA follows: TGTGCCAGACGTGAGGAGTACTTC. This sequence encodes CARREEYF.

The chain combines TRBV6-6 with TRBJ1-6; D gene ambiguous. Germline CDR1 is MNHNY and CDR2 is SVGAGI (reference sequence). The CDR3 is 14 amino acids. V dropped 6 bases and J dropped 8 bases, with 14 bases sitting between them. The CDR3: CASSQGWPDSPLHF. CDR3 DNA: TGTGCCAGCAGCCAAGGGTGGCCGGATTCACCCCTCCACTTT.

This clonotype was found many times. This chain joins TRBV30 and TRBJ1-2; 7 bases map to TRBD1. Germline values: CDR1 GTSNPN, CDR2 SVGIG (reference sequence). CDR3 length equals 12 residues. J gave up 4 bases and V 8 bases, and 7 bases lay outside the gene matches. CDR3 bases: TGTGCCGGGACAGTCGCATTCTATGGCTACACCTTC. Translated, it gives CAGTVAFYGYTF. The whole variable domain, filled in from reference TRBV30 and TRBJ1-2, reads SQTIHQWPATLVQPVGSPLSLECTVEGTSNPNLYWYRQAAGRGLQLLFYSVGIGQISSEVPQNLSASRPQDRQFILSSKKLLLSDSGFYLCAGTVAFYGYTFGSGTRLTVV.

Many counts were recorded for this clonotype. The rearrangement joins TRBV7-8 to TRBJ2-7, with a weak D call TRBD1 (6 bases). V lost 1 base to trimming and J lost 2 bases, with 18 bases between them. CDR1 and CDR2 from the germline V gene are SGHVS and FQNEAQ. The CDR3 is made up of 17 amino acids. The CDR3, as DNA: TGTGCCAGCAGCTTAGTCGGCAGGGGAAACTTAGCCTACGAGCAGTACGTC. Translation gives CASSLVGRGNLAYEQYV.

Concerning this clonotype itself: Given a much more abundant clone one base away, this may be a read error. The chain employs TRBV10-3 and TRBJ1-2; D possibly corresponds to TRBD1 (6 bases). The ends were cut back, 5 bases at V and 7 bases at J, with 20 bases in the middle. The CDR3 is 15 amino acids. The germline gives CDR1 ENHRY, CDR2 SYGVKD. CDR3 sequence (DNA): TGTGCCATCAGTTACAGGGTTTCAGATCGGAGTGGCTACACCTTC. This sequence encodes CAISYRVSDRSGYTF.

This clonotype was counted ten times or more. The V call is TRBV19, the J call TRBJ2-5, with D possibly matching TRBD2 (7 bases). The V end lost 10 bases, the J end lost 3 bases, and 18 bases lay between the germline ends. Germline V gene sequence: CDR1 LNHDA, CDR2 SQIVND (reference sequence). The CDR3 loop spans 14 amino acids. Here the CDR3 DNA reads TGTGCCACCATGGGGGGGCCCATGAAAGAGACCCAGTACTTC. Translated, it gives CATMGGPMKETQYF.

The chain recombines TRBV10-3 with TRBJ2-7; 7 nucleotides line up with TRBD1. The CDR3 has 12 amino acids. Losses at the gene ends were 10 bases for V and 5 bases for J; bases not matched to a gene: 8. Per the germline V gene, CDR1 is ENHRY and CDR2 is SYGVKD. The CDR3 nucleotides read TGTGCCACAAAAAGGGGGCCTGACGAGCAGTACGTC. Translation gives CATKRGPDEQYV.

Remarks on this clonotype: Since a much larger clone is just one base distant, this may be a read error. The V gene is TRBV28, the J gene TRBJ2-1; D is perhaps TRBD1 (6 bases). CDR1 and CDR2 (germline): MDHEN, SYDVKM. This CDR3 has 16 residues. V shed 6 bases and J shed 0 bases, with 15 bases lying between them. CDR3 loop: CASSSKTGTSYNEQFF. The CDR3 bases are TGTGCCAGCAGCTCAAAGACAGGTACCTCCTACAATGAGCAGTTCTTC. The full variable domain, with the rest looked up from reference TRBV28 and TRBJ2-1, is DVKVTQSSRYLVKRTGEKVFLECVQDMDHENMFWYRQDPGLGLRLIYFSYDVKMKEKGDIPEGYSVSREKKERFSLILESASTNQTSMYLCASSSKTGTSYNEQFFGPGTRLTVL.

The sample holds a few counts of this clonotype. CDR3 nucleotides: TGTGCCAGCAGTGATGCTCCGGCCTACGAGCAGTACGTC. Amino acid sequence: CASSDAPAYEQYV. V and J are TRBV6-1 and TRBJ2-7; no clear D. V lost 3 bases and J lost 2, with 8 bases in between. The CDR3 is 13 amino acids. Looked up from germline, CDR1 is MNHNS and CDR2 is SASEGT.

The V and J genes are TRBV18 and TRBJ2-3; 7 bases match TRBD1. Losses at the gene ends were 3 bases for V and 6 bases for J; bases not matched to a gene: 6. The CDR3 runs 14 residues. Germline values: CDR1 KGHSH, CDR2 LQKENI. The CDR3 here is CASSPNLRGDTQYF. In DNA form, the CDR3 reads TGTGCCAGCTCACCGAACCTCAGGGGGGATACGCAGTATTTT.

CDR3 loop: CASKPDEGEQYV. In DNA, the CDR3 is TGTGCCAGCAAGCCCGACGAGGGCGAGCAGTACGTC. The chain has TRBV12-3 or TRBV12-4 and TRBJ2-7; D is perhaps TRBD2 (5 bases). The V and J ends lost 7 bases and 6 bases respectively, with 13 bases between them. The CDR3 has 12 residues.